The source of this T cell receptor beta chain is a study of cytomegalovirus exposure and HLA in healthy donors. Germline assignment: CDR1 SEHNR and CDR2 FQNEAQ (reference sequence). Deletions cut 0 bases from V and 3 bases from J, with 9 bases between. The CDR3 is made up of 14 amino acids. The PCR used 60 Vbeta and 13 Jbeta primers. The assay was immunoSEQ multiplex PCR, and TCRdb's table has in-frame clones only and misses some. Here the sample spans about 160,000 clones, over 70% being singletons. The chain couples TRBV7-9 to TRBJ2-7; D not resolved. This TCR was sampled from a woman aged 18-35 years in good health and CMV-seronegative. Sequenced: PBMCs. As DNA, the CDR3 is TGTGCCAGCAGCTTAGCGGAACAGAACTACGAGCAGTACTTC. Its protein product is CASSLAEQNYEQYF.